This TCR beta chain comes out of a study of Ad26.COV2.S vaccination and SARS-CoV-2 variants. Trimming cost V 1 base and J 4 bases, with 20 bases left between them. Germline values: CDR1 SGHAT, CDR2 FQNNGV. The CDR3 is 17 residues long. With regard to this clone: The antigen is unknown.

Profiling relied on immunoSEQ multiplex PCR, and the TCRdb table lists in-frame clones only, not all of them. The table has 350,000 to 450,000 clones, about 92% seen once; the top ten hold under 5%. Study outcomes and limitations: Vaccine and placebo groups showed comparable non-spike TCR breadth. Vaccinees displayed broader spike-specific TCR repertoires than placebo recipients. Considerable breadth of spike-specific CD8+ and CD4+ T cell responses has reportedly been documented following vaccination. There was a possibility that the TCR breadth and depth analyses underestimated total T cell responses.

This material consisted of peripheral blood, taken after recovery from COVID-19. V and J are TRBV11-2 and TRBJ2-7; the D gene is possibly TRBD2 (7 bases). The clonotype comes from a human donor who had recovered from COVID-19. The CDR3 bases are TGTGCCAGCAGCTTAGGGCAAGGGCGGGGGCCAAAATACGAGCAGTACTTC. It specifies CASSLGQGRGPKYEQYF.